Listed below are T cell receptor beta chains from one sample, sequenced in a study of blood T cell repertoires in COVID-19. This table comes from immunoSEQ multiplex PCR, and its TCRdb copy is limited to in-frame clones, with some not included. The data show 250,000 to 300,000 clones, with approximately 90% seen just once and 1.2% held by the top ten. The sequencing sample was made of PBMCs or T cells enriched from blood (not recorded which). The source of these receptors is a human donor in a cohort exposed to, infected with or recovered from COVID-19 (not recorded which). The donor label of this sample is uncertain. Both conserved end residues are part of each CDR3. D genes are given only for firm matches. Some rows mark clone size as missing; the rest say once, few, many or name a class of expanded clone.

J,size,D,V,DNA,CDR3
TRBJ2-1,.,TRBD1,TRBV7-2,TGTGCCAGCAGCCTGGGACAGGGTATCGATGAGCAGTTCTTC,CASSLGQGIDEQFF
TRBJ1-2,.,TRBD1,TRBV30,TGTGCCTGGGGGACAGGGGGTTGGGGCTATGGCTACACCTTC,CAWGTGGWGYGYTF
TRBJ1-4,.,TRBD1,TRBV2,TGTGCCAGCAGCCGGGGACAGAAAGAAAAACTGTTTTTT,CASSRGQKEKLFF
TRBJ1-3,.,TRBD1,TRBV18,TGTGCCAGCTCACCGGGACAGGTCAACTCTGGAAACACCATATATTTT,CASSPGQVNSGNTIYF
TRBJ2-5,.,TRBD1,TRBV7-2,TGTGCCAGCAGCCCGGGACAGTCCAAAGAGACCCAGTACTTC,CASSPGQSKETQYF
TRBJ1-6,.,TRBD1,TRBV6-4,TGTGCCAGTGCCCCAGGGACAGGGGATTCACCCCTCCACTTT,CASAPGTGDSPLHF
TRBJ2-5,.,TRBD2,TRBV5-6,TGTGCCAGCAGCTTGGGGACTAGCGGGGAGACCCAGTACTTC,CASSLGTSGETQYF
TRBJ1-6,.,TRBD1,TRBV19,TGTGCCAGTAGTCCGACGACAGGGGCGGAGTCACCCCTCCACTTT,CASSPTTGAESPLHF
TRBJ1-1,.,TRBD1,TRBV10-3,TGTGCCATCAGTGGGGGACAGGGTCGATTAGGGGGAACTGAAGCTTTCTTT,CAISGGQGRLGGTEAFF
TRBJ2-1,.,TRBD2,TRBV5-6,TGTGCCAGCAGCTTGCCCGGGGGGTCCCCCTACAATGAGCAGTTCTTC,CASSLPGGSPYNEQFF
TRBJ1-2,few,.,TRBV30,TGTGCCTGGAGCCACGGCAGGGTTGATGGCTACACCTTC,CAWSHGRVDGYTF
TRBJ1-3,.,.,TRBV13,TGTGCCAGCAGCTCCTTGGGGGGGGCGCGGGACACCATATATTTT,CASSSLGGARDTIYF
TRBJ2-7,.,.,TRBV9,TGTGCCAGCAGCAATCCCGCCAGGGGCTACGAGCAGTACTTC,CASSNPARGYEQYF
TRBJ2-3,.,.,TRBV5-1,TGCGCCAGCAGCTTAGGGGCCCGAGCAGATACGCAGTATTTT,CASSLGARADTQYF
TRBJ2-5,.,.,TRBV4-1,TGCGCCAGCAGCCAGATCGGGCTCGGGGGCGGGGGTGAGACCCAGTACTTC,CASSQIGLGGGGETQYF
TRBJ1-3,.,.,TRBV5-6,TGTGCCAGCAGCGCCTTACGGGGAGCTGGAAACACCATATATTTT,CASSALRGAGNTIYF
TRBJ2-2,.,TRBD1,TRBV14,TGTGCCAGCAGCCATCGTGGACAGGGTCGCCTGAACACCGGGGAGCTGTTTTTT,CASSHRGQGRLNTGELFF
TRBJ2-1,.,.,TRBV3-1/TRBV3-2,TGTGCCAGCAGCCAAGATATAAGTCGGAGCGACAATGAGCAGTTCTTC,CASSQDISRSDNEQFF
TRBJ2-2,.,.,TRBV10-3,TGTGCCATCAGGGCTACAGTCGTGGGCGCCGGGGAGCTGTTTTTT,CAIRATVVGAGELFF
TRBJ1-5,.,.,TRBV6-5,TGTGCCAGCAGTTACGGGCCACCCGACAGAAATCAGCCCCAGCATTTT,CASSYGPPDRNQPQHF
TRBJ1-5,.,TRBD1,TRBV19,TGTGCCAGTACCGAGACAGGGCCTCAGCCCCAGCATTTT,CASTETGPQPQHF
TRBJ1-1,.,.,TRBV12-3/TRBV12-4,TGTGCCAGCAGTCCGCCGGGTTCTGAAGCTTTCTTT,CASSPPGSEAFF
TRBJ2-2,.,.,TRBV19,TGTGCCAGTAAGGGGTGGGGGAACACCGGGGAGCTGTTTTTT,CASKGWGNTGELFF
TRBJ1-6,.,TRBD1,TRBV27,TGTGCCAGCAGTTTCAGGGGGAGCACCTATAATTCACCCCTCCACTTT,CASSFRGSTYNSPLHF
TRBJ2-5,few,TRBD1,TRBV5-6,TGTGCCAGCAGAGCCTACAGGGGAATTGCGGAGACCCAGTACTTC,CASRAYRGIAETQYF
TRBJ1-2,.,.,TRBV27,TGTGCCAGCAGTTTATCTCCAGGGGAAGGCTACACCTTC,CASSLSPGEGYTF
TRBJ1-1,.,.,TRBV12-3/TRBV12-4,TGTGCCAGCAGTTCAGGGATCTACACTGAAGCTTTCTTT,CASSSGIYTEAFF
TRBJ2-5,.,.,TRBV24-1,TGTGCCACCCAAGGACAGCTCCAAGAGACCCAGTACTTC,CATQGQLQETQYF
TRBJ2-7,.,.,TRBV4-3,TGCGCCAGCAGCCAAATGGGCCATCATGAGCAGTACTTC,CASSQMGHHEQYF
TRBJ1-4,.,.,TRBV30,TGTGCCTGGAGTGGGGGAGCCTGGGAACTGTTTTTT,CAWSGGAWELFF
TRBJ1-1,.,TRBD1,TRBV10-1,TGCGCCAGCAGCCCGGGACAGGGGGCTCACACTGAAGCTTTCTTT,CASSPGQGAHTEAFF
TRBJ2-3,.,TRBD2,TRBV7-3,TGTGCCAGCAGCTTAAAAGTCACGAGGAGCGGGGGCCCAGATACGCAGTATTTT,CASSLKVTRSGGPDTQYF
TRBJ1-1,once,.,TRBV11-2,TGTGCCAGCAGCTTGATCCACAGAAATGAAGCTTTCTTT,CASSLIHRNEAFF
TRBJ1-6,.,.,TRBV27,TGTGCCAGCAGCTCTCCCCTCAGGGCCCATAATTCACCCCTCCACTTT,CASSSPLRAHNSPLHF
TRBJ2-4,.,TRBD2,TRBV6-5,TGTGCCAGCAGTTACTCCCCCATAGCGGGGGGCAACATTCAGTACTTC,CASSYSPIAGGNIQYF
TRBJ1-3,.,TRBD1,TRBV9,TGTGCCAGCAGCGTAGGCCCAGGGGGGTATGGAAACACCATATATTTT,CASSVGPGGYGNTIYF
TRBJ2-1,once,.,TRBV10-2,TGCGCCAGCTTGATCGGGGGTCCGTCAAATGAGCAGTTCTTC,CASLIGGPSNEQFF
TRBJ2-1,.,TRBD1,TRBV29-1,TGCAGCGCCCACCGACAGGGGGCTTTCGATGAGCAGTTCTTC,CSAHRQGAFDEQFF
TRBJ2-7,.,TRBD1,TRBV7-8,TGTGCCAGTGTATCCGACAGGGCCTCCTACGAGCAGTACTTC,CASVSDRASYEQYF
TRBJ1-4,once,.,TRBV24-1,TGTGCCACCAGTGGTCAGGGTGAAAAACTGTTTTTT,CATSGQGEKLFF
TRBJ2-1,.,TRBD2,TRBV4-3,TGCGCCAGCAGCCAAGTTTTAGCGGGGGCTTACAATGAGCAGTTCTTC,CASSQVLAGAYNEQFF
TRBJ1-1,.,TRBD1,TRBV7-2,TGTGCCAGCAGCCCTGGACAGGGAAGGACTGAAGCTTTCTTT,CASSPGQGRTEAFF
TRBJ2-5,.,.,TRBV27,TGTGCCAGCAGTTTAAGCCGTTTTTTAGAGACCCAGTACTTC,CASSLSRFLETQYF
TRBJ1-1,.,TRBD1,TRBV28,TGTGCCAGCAGTTTAACCGGGACAGGGAGGCGGGGCACTGAAGCTTTCTTT,CASSLTGTGRRGTEAFF
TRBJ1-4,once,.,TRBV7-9,TGTGCCAGCAGCTCAGCTCCAGGGGTGAATGAAAAACTGTTTTTT,CASSSAPGVNEKLFF
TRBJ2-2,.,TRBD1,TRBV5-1,TGCGCCAGCAGCTTTCGGACAGGGGGCCCTGCGATTATCGGGGAGCTGTTTTTT,CASSFRTGGPAIIGELFF
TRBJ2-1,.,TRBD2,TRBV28,TGTGCCAGCAGTACTAGCGGGGTTCACAATGAGCAGTTCTTC,CASSTSGVHNEQFF
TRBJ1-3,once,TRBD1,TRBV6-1,TGTGCCAGCAGTGAAGGACAGGGGTCGGGCACCATATATTTT,CASSEGQGSGTIYF
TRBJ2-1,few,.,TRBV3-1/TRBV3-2,TGTGCCAGCAGCCAGGCCAGGGAACCCTACAATGAGCAGTTCTTC,CASSQAREPYNEQFF
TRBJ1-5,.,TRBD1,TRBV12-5,TGTGCTAGTGGTTTCGGCCAGGGGGGTCAGCCCCAGCATTTT,CASGFGQGGQPQHF
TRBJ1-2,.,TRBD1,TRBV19,TGTGCCAGTTCGGACAGGCCCTACTATGGCTACACCTTC,CASSDRPYYGYTF
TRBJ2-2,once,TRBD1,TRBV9,TGTGCCAGCAGCCCAGGGACAGGGAGACCCGGGGAGCTGTTTTTT,CASSPGTGRPGELFF